This T cell receptor (beta chain) is from a study of neurological immune-mediated disorders. Study outcomes and limitations: HTLV-1-associated myelopathy ranked highest for TCR clonal expansion and multiple sclerosis lowest, beneath healthy controls. The absence of shared CDR3 amino acid sequences among expanded clones across subjects suggests private repertoires in all groups. Phylogenetic grouping assigned the repertoires of 18 of 34 multiple sclerosis patients to a single cluster of related CDR3 sequences. This cluster may be a repertoire-level signature.

The germline CDR1 and CDR2 sequences are SEHNR and FQNEAQ (reference sequence). The V and J ends lost 5 bases and 7 bases respectively, with 20 bases between them. CDR3 length: 16 residues. TCRdb re-analysed the 5' RACE reads in MiXCR, keeping a single row per CDR3 protein. The sample has nearly 60,000 distinct CDR3 sequences; more than 3% are singletons. This clonotype was observed many times. Its cognate antigen is unknown. The chain carries TRBV7-9 and TRBJ1-4; tentatively, D is TRBD1 (5 bases). The sequence was obtained from a woman aged 55-70 years with multiple sclerosis. Sequencing input: PBMCs. The CDR3 DNA reads as TGTGCCAGCAGCCCTCAACACCAGGGCCTGTTTGAAAAACTGTTTTTT. Translation gives CASSPQHQGLFEKLFF.